The present T cell receptor (beta chain) was sequenced within a study of blood T cell repertoires in COVID-19. The overall study: The United States, Italy and Spain supplied acute and convalescent COVID-19 samples. T cells, B-cell-depleted T cells, or PBMCs supplied cDNA or gDNA.

Participant reports of clinical history set cohort assignment. V lost 9 bases, J lost 0 bases, and 11 bases stayed unmatched. Germline V gene lookup returns CDR1 LNHDA and CDR2 SQIVND (reference sequence). The CDR3 totals 16 residues. Under the authors' procedure: Scientists estimated how many nucleated cells there were by amplifying reference gene primers. The data were produced by immunoSEQ multiplex PCR, yet TCRdb's version contains in-frame clones alone and is incomplete. That table supplies the V and J calls and clone size; D and trimming were determined from the DNA. The table records approximately 440,000 clones, roughly 87% of them present only once.

Sequenced sample: PBMCs or T cells enriched from blood (not recorded which). The TCR originated in a woman between 18 and 29 years old who had recovered from COVID-19. The V gene is TRBV19, the J gene TRBJ1-1; 9 bases align to TRBD1. The CDR3 DNA reads as TGTGCCAGGCCGTCCCGGGACAGGGCCGTGAACACTGAAGCTTTCTTT. Protein product: CARPSRDRAVNTEAFF.